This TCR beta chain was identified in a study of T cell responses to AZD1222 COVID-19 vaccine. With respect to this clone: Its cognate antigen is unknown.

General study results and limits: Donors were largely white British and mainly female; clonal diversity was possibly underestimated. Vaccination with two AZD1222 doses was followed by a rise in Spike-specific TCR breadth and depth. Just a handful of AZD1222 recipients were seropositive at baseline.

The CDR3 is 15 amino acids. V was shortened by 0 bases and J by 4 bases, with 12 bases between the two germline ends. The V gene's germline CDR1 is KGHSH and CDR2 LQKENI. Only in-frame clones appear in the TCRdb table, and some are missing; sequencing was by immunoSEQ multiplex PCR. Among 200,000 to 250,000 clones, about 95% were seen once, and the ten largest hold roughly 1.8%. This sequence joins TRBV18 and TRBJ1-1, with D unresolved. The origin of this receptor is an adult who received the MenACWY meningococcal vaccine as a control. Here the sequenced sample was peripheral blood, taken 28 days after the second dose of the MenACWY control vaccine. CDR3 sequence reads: CASSPPGIHSTEAFF. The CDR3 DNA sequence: TGTGCCAGCTCACCACCAGGGATTCATTCCACTGAAGCTTTCTTT.